The 5 T cell receptor beta chains in this list originate from one sample, sequenced in a study of blood T cell repertoires in COVID-19. TCRdb keeps only in-frame clones here, not all; method: immunoSEQ multiplex PCR. The sample holds approximately 190,000 clones; roughly 85% are singletons and the top ten take under 5.5%. The sequenced sample was peripheral blood. The receptors derive from a woman in her thirties with acute or convalescent COVID-19.

V gene TRBV6-4 combines with J gene TRBJ2-1; 8 positions match TRBD2. Germline CDR1 reads MRHNA; CDR2 reads SNTAGT. The CDR3 totals 14 residues. Trimming cost V 3 bases and J 4 bases; bases outside gene matches: 2. CDR3 bases: TGTGCCAGCAGTGAGGAGCGGGGGTACAATGAGCAGTTCTTC. Translating it yields CASSEERGYNEQFF.

The chain combines TRBV4-1 with TRBJ2-1, with TRBD2 identical over 14 bases. CDR1 is MGHRA and CDR2 is YSYEKL in the germline V gene. The CDR3 runs to 17 residues. V dropped 3 bases and J dropped 9; count of bases not matched to a gene: 10. DNA for the CDR3: TGCGCCAGCAGCCATTCACCGGGACTAGCGGGAGTGGGTGAGCAGTTCTTC. Translation: CASSHSPGLAGVGEQFF.

The chain joins TRBV6-5 to TRBJ2-7; 10 bases are shared with TRBD2. Germline V CDR1 and CDR2: MNHEY, SVGAGI. Losses at the gene ends were 4 bases for V and 2 bases for J; bases not matched to a gene: 8. The CDR3 spans 16 residues. The CDR3 DNA follows: TGTGCCAGCAGTTCGCCGTGGACTAGCGGTACCTACGAGCAGTACTTC. It specifies CASSSPWTSGTYEQYF.

The chain links TRBV30 to TRBJ1-5; D gene uncertain. The V end lost 7 bases, the J end lost 6 bases, and 13 bases lay between the germline ends. This CDR3 has 12 residues. CDR1 is GTSNPN, CDR2 SVGIG, per germline (reference sequence). The CDR3: CAYRRIGQPQHF. The CDR3 region has the DNA TGTGCCTATAGGCGGATCGGTCAGCCCCAGCATTTT.

The V call is TRBV19, the J call TRBJ2-3, with 8 bases aligning to TRBD2. Trimming cost V 3 bases and J 0 bases; bases outside gene matches: 2. This CDR3 contains 15 residues. Per the germline V gene, CDR1 is LNHDA and CDR2 is SQIVND (reference sequence). Written as DNA, the CDR3 is TGTGCCAGTAGTATTGCTAGCGGGAGCACAGATACGCAGTATTTT. Translated: CASSIASGSTDTQYF.